One sample yielded the 28 T cell receptor beta chains listed below, sequenced in a study of blood T cell repertoires in COVID-19. TCRdb's copy holds only in-frame clones and misses some; the assay was immunoSEQ multiplex PCR. Here the sample spans 45,000 to 65,000 clones, approximately 82% being singletons. The source material was peripheral blood. The receptors shown here come from a man in his fifties or sixties with acute or convalescent COVID-19.

The gene calls are TRBV7-9 and TRBJ1-4; D is uncertain. V was cut by 5 bases and J by 4 bases, with 14 bases left in between. The V gene's germline CDR1 is SEHNR and CDR2 FQNEAQ (reference sequence). The CDR3 extends over 15 amino acids. The CDR3 loop is CASSPGGLRNEKLFF. The CDR3, as DNA: TGTGCCAGCAGCCCCGGCGGCCTCCGTAATGAAAAACTGTTTTTT.

The gene calls are TRBV19 and TRBJ2-7, with a weak D call TRBD1 (5 bases). CDR1 and CDR2 (germline): LNHDA, SQIVND (reference sequence). V lost 3 bases and J 0 bases, leaving 9 bases between the germline ends. The CDR3 loop spans 14 amino acids. CDR3 protein: CASSIRQSSYEQYF. The CDR3 DNA follows: TGTGCCAGTAGTATTCGACAGAGCTCCTACGAGCAGTACTTC.

This rearrangement joins TRBV5-6 to TRBJ2-3; D is uncertain. Deletions cut 4 bases from V and 4 bases from J, with 19 bases between. The CDR3 length is 16 residues. Germline V gives CDR1 SGHDT, CDR2 YYEEEE. CDR3 in DNA: TGTGCCAGCAGCCCGGCCGTAGCTAGTCCTGCAGATACGCAGTATTTT. As protein: CASSPAVASPADTQYF.

The sample holds a few counts of this clone. V usage is TRBV5-1 and J usage is TRBJ1-1, with 12 bases lining up with TRBD1. Per the germline V gene, CDR1 is SGHRS and CDR2 is YFSETQ. The CDR3 consists of 19 residues. J gave up 0 bases and V 5 bases, and 14 bases lay outside the gene matches. The DNA of the CDR3 is TGCGCCAGCAGTTTACTACCCGGGACAGGGGGCAGGATGAACACTGAAGCTTTCTTT. It yields the protein CASSLLPGTGGRMNTEAFF.

The CDR3 DNA reads as TGTGCCTGGAGCTCGGGGGGCGTGGGGACTGGCTACACCTTC. Amino acid sequence: CAWSSGGVGTGYTF. The chain carries TRBV30 and TRBJ1-2, with D perhaps matching TRBD1 (6 bases). Germline CDR1 reads GTSNPN; CDR2 reads SVGIG (reference sequence). V shed 3 bases and J shed 7 bases, with 18 bases lying between them. This CDR3 spans 14 amino acids.

This clone occurred once. This chain connects TRBV28 to TRBJ1-5, with 11 positions matching TRBD1. V trimming: 5 bases; J trimming: 11 bases; junction bases outside the gene matches: 8. The CDR3 is 14 amino acids. Per the germline V gene, CDR1 is MDHEN and CDR2 is SYDVKM. CDR3 sequence (DNA): TGTGCCAGCAGTCTGGGACAGGGGGTTGGGACCCAGCATTTT. Its translation: CASSLGQGVGTQHF.

The chain uses TRBV6-2 or TRBV6-3 and TRBJ1-5; a weak D match, TRBD1 (6 bases). The V and J ends lost 2 bases and 2 bases respectively, with 16 bases between them. The CDR3 length is 17 residues. Per the germline V gene, CDR1 is MNHEY and CDR2 is SVGEGT. Here the CDR3 reads CASSYLPGGGGNQPQHF. As DNA, the CDR3 is TGTGCCAGCAGTTACCTACCGGGTGGGGGCGGCAATCAGCCCCAGCATTTT.

The chain has TRBV24-1 and TRBJ2-1; D gene uncertain. The CDR3 sequence is 13 residues long. The V end lost 4 bases, the J end lost 4 bases, and 7 bases lay between the germline ends. CDR1 and CDR2 (germline): KGHDR, SFDVKD. Here the CDR3 DNA reads TGTGCCACCAGTGAAGACACGTACAATGAGCAGTTCTTC. Protein: CATSEDTYNEQFF.

The chain joins TRBV9 to TRBJ1-1, with 7 bases lining up with TRBD1. The CDR3 extends over 14 amino acids. Trimming at V came to 0 bases and at J to 11 bases, leaving 10 bases not matched to a gene. The germline gives CDR1 SGDLS, CDR2 YYNGEE. The CDR3 DNA follows: TGTGCCAGCAGCGTAGAGGGTAGACAGGGAGAGGCTTTCTTT. Translating gives CASSVEGRQGEAFF. Combining the CDR3 with reference TRBV9 and TRBJ1-1 gives the whole variable domain DSGVTQTPKHLITATGQRVTLRCSPRSGDLSVYWYQQSLDQGLQFLIQYYNGEERAKGNILERFSAQQFPDLHSELNLSSLELGDSALYFCASSVEGRQGEAFFGQGTRLTVV.

The J gene is TRBJ1-1, the V gene TRBV7-9; D may be TRBD1 (5 bases). CDR3 length: 14 residues. V lost 5 bases and J 1 base, leaving 11 bases between the germline ends. Germline assignment: CDR1 SEHNR and CDR2 FQNEAQ (reference sequence). The CDR3 DNA is TGTGCCAGCAGCCCGACAGTCGGGAACACTGAAGCTTTCTTT. Translation gives CASSPTVGNTEAFF.

This clone rates as medium-sized. V gene TRBV5-1 combines with J gene TRBJ1-2, with TRBD1 matching over 8 bases. Germline trimming cut 5 bases from V and 4 bases from J; bases unmatched to any gene: 4. CDR3 length equals 13 residues. CDR1 is SGHRS and CDR2 is YFSETQ in the germline V gene. The CDR3 region has the DNA TGCGCCAGCAGATCTCAGGGGGCCTATGGCTACACCTTC. Translation gives CASRSQGAYGYTF. Supplemented by reference TRBV5-1 and TRBJ1-2, the full variable domain reads KAGVTQTPRYLIKTRGQQVTLSCSPISGHRSVSWYQQTPGQGLQFLFEYFSETQRNKGNFPGRFSGRQFSNSRSEMNVSTLELGDSALYLCASRSQGAYGYTFGSGTRLTVV.

The chain employs TRBV11-3 and TRBJ1-4; 10 positions match TRBD1. Trimming at V came to 4 bases and at J to 8 bases, leaving 10 bases not matched to a gene. Germline V gene sequence: CDR1 SGHNT, CDR2 YENEEA. The CDR3 loop spans 16 amino acids. The CDR3 region is CASSSLRTGGSEKLFF. The CDR3 DNA reads as TGTGCCAGCAGCTCCCTTAGGACAGGGGGAAGCGAAAAACTGTTTTTT.

This rearrangement joins TRBV10-3 to TRBJ1-4; TRBD1 aligns across 9 bases. V was clipped by 10 bases and J by 8 bases; unmatched bases: 11. The CDR3 runs 14 residues. Germline assignment: CDR1 ENHRY and CDR2 SYGVKD. The CDR3, as DNA: TGTGCCACTAAACCGACAGGGGGTAAGGAAAAACTGTTTTTT. The encoded protein is CATKPTGGKEKLFF.

The gene calls are TRBV18 and TRBJ1-2, with 9 positions matching TRBD1. Germline CDR1 KGHSH, CDR2 LQKENI. The CDR3 length is 14 residues. V was pared by 3 bases and J by 5 bases, with 4 bases of the junction left unmatched. This CDR3 is CASSPIDRGYGYTF. CDR3 nucleotides: TGTGCCAGCTCACCCATCGACAGGGGGTATGGCTACACCTTC.

The J gene is TRBJ2-7, the V gene TRBV5-1; 10 nucleotides agree with TRBD1. Germline CDR1 SGHRS, CDR2 YFSETQ. The CDR3 consists of 14 residues. After removal of 4 bases from V and 3 bases from J, the junction contained 4 bases not matched to a gene. In DNA, the CDR3 is TGCGCCAGCAGCATGACAGGGGGCGTCTACGAGCAGTACTTC. This sequence encodes CASSMTGGVYEQYF.

This clone occurred once. This sequence joins TRBV5-1 and TRBJ2-1; 8 nucleotides match TRBD1. V lost 2 bases, J lost 4 bases, and 8 bases stayed unmatched. This CDR3 has 16 residues. Germline CDR1 and CDR2: SGHRS and YFSETQ. CDR3 sequence: CASSFSPDRVYNEQFF. The DNA of the CDR3 is TGCGCCAGCAGCTTCAGTCCGGACAGGGTTTACAATGAGCAGTTCTTC.

The chain recombines TRBV6-4 with TRBJ2-3, with 9 bases fitting TRBD1. Germline loops: CDR1 MRHNA, CDR2 SNTAGT. V was pared by 4 bases and J by 3 bases, with 8 bases of the junction left unmatched. This CDR3 region has 16 residues. The CDR3 loop is CASSAETGGGTDTQYF. The DNA of the CDR3 is TGTGCCAGCAGTGCCGAGACAGGGGGGGGAACAGATACGCAGTATTTT.

The chain joins TRBV12-5 to TRBJ1-2; TRBD1 matches at 10 bases. CDR3 length equals 15 residues. Germline trimming cut 1 base from V and 5 bases from J; bases unmatched to any gene: 4. Per the germline V gene, CDR1 is LGHNT and CDR2 is FRNRAP. The CDR3 reads CASGLGQGARYGYTF. CDR3 DNA: TGTGCTAGTGGTTTGGGACAGGGGGCTCGATATGGCTACACCTTC.

The genes are TRBV7-8 and TRBJ2-1; TRBD2 aligns across 8 bases. The V gene end was trimmed by 2 bases and the J gene end by 9 bases; junction bases not matched to a gene: 3. CDR3 length: 13 residues. Germline lookup yields CDR1 SGHVS and CDR2 FQNEAQ. CDR3 in DNA: TGTGCCAGCAGCTTAATGACTAGCGTTGAGCAGTTCTTC. Its protein is CASSLMTSVEQFF.

The chain couples TRBV7-6 to TRBJ2-3; 8 positions match TRBD2. The CDR3 has 15 residues. The ends lost 6 bases at V and 2 bases at J; junction bases unmatched: 7. CDR1 and CDR2 (germline): SGHVS, FNYEAQ. The CDR3 nucleotides are TGTGCCAGCAGTCCTACTAGCGGACTCACAGATACGCAGTATTTT. Translated, it gives CASSPTSGLTDTQYF.

The chain joins TRBV18 to TRBJ2-3, with a weak D call TRBD2 (6 bases). Germline V CDR1 and CDR2: KGHSH, LQKENI. V was cut by 3 bases and J by 0 bases, with 13 bases left in between. The CDR3 loop spans 16 amino acids. In DNA form, the CDR3 reads TGTGCCAGCTCACCGACGGACGGGACTAGCACAGATACGCAGTATTTT. This gives the protein CASSPTDGTSTDTQYF.

This clone was counted a few times. The rearrangement joins TRBV2 to TRBJ2-7; 14 bases map to TRBD2. This CDR3 contains 14 residues. Per germline, CDR1 SNHLY and CDR2 FYNNEI. The V gene end was trimmed by 6 bases and the J gene end by 3 bases; junction bases not matched to a gene: 1. The CDR3 region is CASRGLAGGYEQYF. The DNA of the CDR3 is TGTGCCAGCAGAGGACTAGCGGGGGGCTACGAGCAGTACTTC.

The chain links TRBV18 to TRBJ1-1; 9 nucleotides line up with TRBD1. The CDR3 has 15 amino acids. In germline, CDR1 is KGHSH, CDR2 LQKENI. With V trimmed by 5 bases and J by 3 bases, 7 bases remained unmatched. The CDR3 sequence is CASSIMGQGDTEAFF. The CDR3 nucleotides read TGTGCCAGCTCAATCATGGGACAGGGAGACACTGAAGCTTTCTTT.

The chain couples TRBV4-1 to TRBJ2-2, with D tentatively TRBD2 (6 bases). With 4 bases removed from V and 0 bases from J, the gap between germline ends came to 21 bases. Germline V lookup: CDR1 MGHRA, CDR2 YSYEKL. The CDR3 totals 19 residues. Here the CDR3 DNA reads TGCGCCAGCAGCCCTTTAGGTGGAGGGGAGTTCGCGAACACCGGGGAGCTGTTTTTT. Translated: CASSPLGGGEFANTGELFF.

The chain links TRBV2 to TRBJ1-5; tentative D call: TRBD1 (6 bases). This CDR3 is 13 amino acids long. From germline, CDR1 is SNHLY and CDR2 FYNNEI. The V end was cut by 6 bases, the J end by 7 bases, with 13 bases between. CDR3 sequence (DNA): TGTGCCAGCAGGGGAACAGGGTTCCAGCCCCAGCATTTT. Its translation is CASRGTGFQPQHF.

The rearrangement joins TRBV5-4 to TRBJ2-7; D unresolved. Between the trimmed V and J ends, which lost 0 bases and 2 bases, there was a span of 15 bases. CDR1 and CDR2 (germline): SGHNT, YYREEE (reference sequence). The CDR3 runs 16 residues. The CDR3, as DNA: TGTGCCAGCAGCTTGGGAGGTCGTCAGCGTACCTACGAGCAGTACTTC. Translated, it gives CASSLGGRQRTYEQYF. Combining the CDR3 with reference TRBV5-4 and TRBJ2-7 gives the whole variable domain ETGVTQSPTHLIKTRGQQVTLRCSSQSGHNTVSWYQQALGQGPQFIFQYYREEENGRGNFPPRFSGLQFPNYSSELNVNALELDDSALYLCASSLGGRQRTYEQYFGPGTRLTVT.

There are a few counts of this clone. The chain couples TRBV2 to TRBJ2-5; TRBD1 matches 7 bases. J gave up 5 bases and V 6 bases, and 6 bases lay outside the gene matches. The germline gives CDR1 SNHLY, CDR2 FYNNEI. This CDR3 has 13 amino acids. CDR3 residues: CASSPGTAETQYF. As DNA, the CDR3 is TGTGCCAGCAGCCCTGGGACAGCCGAGACCCAGTACTTC. The variable domain in full, completed from reference TRBV2 and TRBJ2-5, reads EPEVTQTPSHQVTQMGQEVILRCVPISNHLYFYWYRQILGQKVEFLVSFYNNEISEKSEIFDDQFSVERPDGSNFTLKIRSTKLEDSAMYFCASSPGTAETQYFGPGTRLLVL.

The V call is TRBV28, the J call TRBJ1-3; possibly TRBD1 for D (5 bases). Germline lookup yields CDR1 MDHEN and CDR2 SYDVKM. V lost 4 bases, J lost 1 base, and 11 bases lay in between. The CDR3 runs 15 residues. The CDR3 region has the DNA TGTGCCAGCAGTTCCCTGGGGGGTTCTGGAAACACCATATATTTT. This encodes CASSSLGGSGNTIYF.